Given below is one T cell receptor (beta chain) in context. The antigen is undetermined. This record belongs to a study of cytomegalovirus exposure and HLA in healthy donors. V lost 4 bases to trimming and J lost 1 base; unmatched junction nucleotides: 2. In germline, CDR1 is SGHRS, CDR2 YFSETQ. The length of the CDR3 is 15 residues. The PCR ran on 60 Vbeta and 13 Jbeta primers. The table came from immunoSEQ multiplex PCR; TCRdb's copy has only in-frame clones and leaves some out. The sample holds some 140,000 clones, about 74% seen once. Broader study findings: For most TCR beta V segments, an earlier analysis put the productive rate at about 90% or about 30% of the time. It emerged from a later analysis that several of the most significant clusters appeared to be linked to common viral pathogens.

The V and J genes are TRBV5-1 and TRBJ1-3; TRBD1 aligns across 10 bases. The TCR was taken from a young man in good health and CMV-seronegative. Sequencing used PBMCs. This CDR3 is CASSRTGGSGNTIYF. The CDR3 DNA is TGCGCCAGCAGCCGGACAGGGGGATCTGGAAACACCATATATTTT.